These T cell receptor beta chains were read from a single sample in a study of blood T cells in healthy people across ages. TCRdb re-called the 5' RACE reads with MiXCR, one entry per CDR3 protein. The sample includes around 1.1 million distinct CDR3 sequences, roughly two fifths of them seen just once. Sample: blood. These receptors were collected from a man younger than 35 in good health. The CDR3 runs from the conserved cysteine through the conserved F or W. D genes are given only for firm matches. Clone size is shown for a subset of rows, as once, few, many or a class of expanded clone.

J gene: TRBJ2-5
D gene: .
V gene: TRBV11-2
clone size: .
CDR3 DNA: TGTGCCAGCAGCTTAGTCCTGGGGGGTGAAGGGCAAGAGACCCAGTACTTC
CDR3 protein: CASSLVLGGEGQETQYF

J gene: TRBJ1-4
D gene: .
V gene: TRBV5-8
clone size: .
CDR3 DNA: TGTGCCAGCAGCGATACAACAATTGGGCATGAAAAACTGTTTTTT
CDR3 protein: CASSDTTIGHEKLFF

J gene: TRBJ1-1
D gene: .
V gene: TRBV4-2
clone size: .
CDR3 DNA: TGTGCCAGCAGCCAAGACAGGTTGGTCACTGAAGCTTTCTTT
CDR3 protein: CASSQDRLVTEAFF

J gene: TRBJ2-3
D gene: .
V gene: TRBV30
clone size: few
CDR3 DNA: TGTGCCTGGAGGGGCGGGGGCTCAATAGATACGCAGTATTTT
CDR3 protein: CAWRGGGSIDTQYF

J gene: TRBJ2-3
D gene: .
V gene: TRBV4-1
clone size: many
CDR3 DNA: TGCGCCAGCAGCCGACAAGGCTCTAGCACAGATACGCAGTATTTT
CDR3 protein: CASSRQGSSTDTQYF

J gene: TRBJ2-7
D gene: TRBD1
V gene: TRBV7-2
clone size: .
CDR3 DNA: TGTGCCAGCAGCTCCGACAGGGGCCTCTGGTACGAGCAGTACTTC
CDR3 protein: CASSSDRGLWYEQYF

J gene: TRBJ2-7
D gene: .
V gene: TRBV20-1
clone size: few
CDR3 DNA: TGCAGTGCTACCGTCCCCGGTCTCGGCGAGCAGTACTTC
CDR3 protein: CSATVPGLGEQYF

J gene: TRBJ1-2
D gene: .
V gene: TRBV4-3
clone size: few
CDR3 DNA: TGCGCCAGCAGCCAAGATCTTGAGAACTATGGCTACACCTTC
CDR3 protein: CASSQDLENYGYTF

J gene: TRBJ1-1
D gene: .
V gene: TRBV12-3/TRBV12-4
clone size: many
CDR3 DNA: TGTGCCAGCAGCCCGACAGGGAACACTGAAGCTTTCTTT
CDR3 protein: CASSPTGNTEAFF

J gene: TRBJ2-5
D gene: TRBD1
V gene: TRBV7-8
clone size: many
CDR3 DNA: TGTGCCAGCAGGGCCACCGGGACAGGGCAAGAGACCCAGTACTTC
CDR3 protein: CASRATGTGQETQYF

J gene: TRBJ1-2
D gene: TRBD1
V gene: TRBV4-3
clone size: .
CDR3 DNA: TGCGCCAGCAGCCACCACCCCGGACAGGGAAACTATGGCTACACCTTC
CDR3 protein: CASSHHPGQGNYGYTF

J gene: TRBJ1-5
D gene: .
V gene: TRBV20-1
clone size: .
CDR3 DNA: TGCAGTGCTAGTGTGAGGACAATCTGGGACAATCAGCCCCAGCATTTT
CDR3 protein: CSASVRTIWDNQPQHF

J gene: TRBJ1-4
D gene: .
V gene: TRBV6-5
clone size: few
CDR3 DNA: TGTGCCAGCAGTTACTCGGGACGTTTGGGACCCAGGGGATCGGATAATGAAAAACTGTTTTTT
CDR3 protein: CASSYSGRLGPRGSDNEKLFF

J gene: TRBJ1-5
D gene: .
V gene: TRBV7-2
clone size: .
CDR3 DNA: TGTGCCAGCAGCTTAGTCCGGGGGACTAGTGGGTATAGCAATCAGCCCCAGCATTTT
CDR3 protein: CASSLVRGTSGYSNQPQHF

J gene: TRBJ2-3
D gene: .
V gene: TRBV5-1
clone size: few
CDR3 DNA: TGCGCCAGCAGCTTGGAGGGCCGTCGTCCAGATACGCAGTATTTT
CDR3 protein: CASSLEGRRPDTQYF

J gene: TRBJ2-2
D gene: .
V gene: TRBV4-2
clone size: .
CDR3 DNA: TGTGCCAGCAGCCAGCGTATAGGGGACACGAACACCGGGGAGCTGTTTTTT
CDR3 protein: CASSQRIGDTNTGELFF

J gene: TRBJ2-1
D gene: TRBD2
V gene: TRBV12-3/TRBV12-4
clone size: .
CDR3 DNA: TGTGCCAGCAGTCCCTCTAGCGGGGGTTTCCCTTCCTACGAGCAGTTCTTC
CDR3 protein: CASSPSSGGFPSYEQFF

J gene: TRBJ2-1
D gene: TRBD2
V gene: TRBV9
clone size: .
CDR3 DNA: TGTGCCAGCAACGTAGCCGGTAGCGGGGGATATGAGCAGTTCTTC
CDR3 protein: CASNVAGSGGYEQFF

J gene: TRBJ2-2
D gene: .
V gene: TRBV4-3
clone size: .
CDR3 DNA: TGCGCCAGCAGCCCGTCGGTACCGAACACCGGGGAGCTGTTTTTT
CDR3 protein: CASSPSVPNTGELFF

J gene: TRBJ1-1
D gene: .
V gene: TRBV20-1
clone size: once
CDR3 DNA: TGCAGTGCCAGAAAGGGGTCGGGGGACACTGAAGCTTTCTTT
CDR3 protein: CSARKGSGDTEAFF

J gene: TRBJ2-2
D gene: .
V gene: TRBV12-3/TRBV12-4
clone size: .
CDR3 DNA: TGTGCCAGCAGTTTAGGACACACCAACACCGGGGAGCTGTTTTTT
CDR3 protein: CASSLGHTNTGELFF

J gene: TRBJ2-3
D gene: .
V gene: TRBV12-3/TRBV12-4
clone size: many
CDR3 DNA: TGTGCCAGCACATTGGTCCTCTACACAGATACGCAGTATTTT
CDR3 protein: CASTLVLYTDTQYF

J gene: TRBJ1-6
D gene: .
V gene: TRBV20-1
clone size: few
CDR3 DNA: TGCAGTGCTAGAGATCTCAGGATTCTCCCCTATAATTCACCCCTCCACTTT
CDR3 protein: CSARDLRILPYNSPLHF

J gene: TRBJ2-1
D gene: TRBD1
V gene: TRBV4-2
clone size: .
CDR3 DNA: TGTGCCAGCAGCCAAGATCAAGGGGGCCTATACAATGAGCAGTTCTTC
CDR3 protein: CASSQDQGGLYNEQFF

J gene: TRBJ2-6
D gene: .
V gene: TRBV4-3
clone size: .
CDR3 DNA: TGCGCCAGCAGCCCTAGCCACATATCCGGGGCCAACGTCCTGACTTTC
CDR3 protein: CASSPSHISGANVLTF

J gene: TRBJ1-1
D gene: .
V gene: TRBV6-6
clone size: .
CDR3 DNA: TGTGCCAGCAGTTACGTTTCCACTGAAGCTTTCTTT
CDR3 protein: CASSYVSTEAFF